One and the same sample provided the 29 T cell receptor beta chains below, sequenced in a study of technical replicates of blood from a handful of donors. TCRdb keeps only in-frame clones here, not all; method: immunoSEQ multiplex PCR. The top ten hold roughly an eighth of the sample, which has about 15,000 clones, roughly 84% seen once. Sequences were obtained from PBMCs. These receptors were collected from a human donor in good health.

Written as DNA, the CDR3 is TGTGCCAGCAGTACGGATCCCTGGGCGAACACTGAAGCTTTCTTT. The encoded protein is CASSTDPWANTEAFF. This sequence joins TRBV6-5 and TRBJ1-1; D gene unclear. V was shortened by 5 bases and J by 1 base, with 14 bases between the two germline ends. The CDR3 is 15 amino acids. Germline V gives CDR1 MNHEY, CDR2 SVGAGI.

V is TRBV2 and J is TRBJ2-2, with D possibly matching TRBD2 (5 bases). Per the germline V gene, CDR1 is SNHLY and CDR2 is FYNNEI. Trimming removed 3 bases from V and 0 bases from J, with 8 bases in between. CDR3 length: 15 amino acids. CDR3 in DNA: TGTGCCAGCAGTGATCGGGAATCGAACACCGGGGAGCTGTTTTTT. Translating gives CASSDRESNTGELFF.

J is TRBJ2-1 and V is TRBV9, with TRBD2 matching over 12 bases. The CDR3 contains 18 residues. Trimming took 0 bases from V and 2 from J; bases not matched to a gene: 6. In germline, CDR1 is SGDLS, CDR2 YYNGEE. The DNA of the CDR3 is TGTGCCAGCAGCGTAGGGCTAGCGGGAGGGCCGACCTACAATGAGCAGTTCTTC. Its protein product is CASSVGLAGGPTYNEQFF.

The sample holds one count of this clone. This chain uses TRBV6-1 with TRBJ1-5, with D unresolved. The CDR3 extends over 15 amino acids. CDR1 and CDR2 (germline): MNHNS, SASEGT. V was trimmed by 0 bases and J by 6 bases, leaving 12 bases between them. CDR3 in DNA: TGTGCCAGCAGTGAAGCTTGGTCAGGTAGTCAGCCCCAGCATTTT. It translates to CASSEAWSGSQPQHF.

The rearrangement joins TRBV2 to TRBJ2-2, with D possibly matching TRBD2 (6 bases). V lost 6 bases and J 1 base, leaving 9 bases between the germline ends. CDR3 length: 14 amino acids. Germline V lookup: CDR1 SNHLY, CDR2 FYNNEI. The CDR3 reads CASRGSGNTGELFF. The CDR3 DNA reads TGTGCCAGCAGAGGTAGCGGGAACACCGGGGAGCTGTTTTTT.

The chain recombines TRBV30 with TRBJ2-7; D is undetermined. The CDR3 is 12 amino acids. Trimming stripped 0 bases from V and 8 bases from J, with 11 bases between. Germline values: CDR1 GTSNPN, CDR2 SVGIG (reference sequence). For the CDR3, the DNA is TGTGCCTGGAGTGTAACGGTCTCGAAGCAGTACTTC. Its protein is CAWSVTVSKQYF. The whole variable domain, remainder taken from reference TRBV30 and TRBJ2-7, is SQTIHQWPATLVQPVGSPLSLECTVEGTSNPNLYWYRQAAGRGLQLLFYSVGIGQISSEVPQNLSASRPQDRQFILSSKKLLLSDSGFYLCAWSVTVSKQYFGPGTRLTVT.

The V call is TRBV29-1, the J call TRBJ2-1; weak D call: TRBD1 (6 bases). Looked up from germline, CDR1 is SQVTM and CDR2 is ANQGSEA. V gave up 7 bases and J gave up 6 bases, with 13 bases separating them. CDR3 length equals 12 residues. The CDR3 DNA follows: TGCAGCGGAGAAGAACAGGGCAATGAGCAGTTCTTC. This encodes CSGEEQGNEQFF.

This clone was counted only a few times. This sequence joins TRBV4-1 and TRBJ1-5; 9 nucleotides agree with TRBD1. Per the germline V gene, CDR1 is MGHRA and CDR2 is YSYEKL. This CDR3 is 16 amino acids long. Losses at the gene ends were 4 bases for V and 0 bases for J; bases not matched to a gene: 4. CDR3 amino acids: CASSRTGDHSNQPQHF. The DNA of the CDR3 is TGCGCCAGCAGCCGGACAGGGGACCATAGCAATCAGCCCCAGCATTTT.

The chain uses TRBV10-3 and TRBJ2-7, with 11 bases that match TRBD1. The CDR3 extends over 12 amino acids. The ends lost 10 bases at V and 3 bases at J; junction bases unmatched: 2. Germline lookup yields CDR1 ENHRY and CDR2 SYGVKD. This CDR3 reads CATGQGDYEQYF. The CDR3 DNA reads TGTGCCACGGGACAGGGGGACTACGAGCAGTACTTC.

The chain recombines TRBV21-1 with TRBJ1-1. TRBV21-1 is marked as a pseudogene. The CDR3 length is 11 residues. CDR3 residues: CAPGGDTEAFF. DNA for the CDR3: TGTGCCCCGGGGGGAGACACTGAAGCTTTCTTT.

The CDR3: CASRLQGTDEQFF. CDR3 bases: TGTGCCAGCAGACTACAGGGTACGGATGAGCAGTTCTTC. The V call is TRBV28, the J call TRBJ2-1, with D perhaps TRBD1 (6 bases). Germline lookup yields CDR1 MDHEN and CDR2 SYDVKM. Trimming cost V 6 bases and J 8 bases, with 14 bases left between them. There are 13 residues in the CDR3.

V is TRBV10-1 and J is TRBJ2-3; 7 bases are shared with TRBD2. This CDR3 is 14 amino acids long. Germline lookup yields CDR1 WNHNN and CDR2 SYGVQD (reference sequence). V was clipped by 6 bases and J by 2 bases; unmatched bases: 5. The CDR3 DNA reads TGCGCCAGCAGCGCTAGCGGCCCCACAGATACGCAGTATTTT. Translated: CASSASGPTDTQYF.

J is TRBJ2-1 and V is TRBV5-6, with 10 bases aligning to TRBD2. This CDR3 has 16 amino acids. Germline-derived CDR1 and CDR2 are SGHDT and YYEEEE. With V trimmed by 4 bases and J by 4 bases, 8 bases remained unmatched. CDR3 nucleotides: TGTGCCAGCAGCGCCGGGACTAGCGCAAAATACAATGAGCAGTTCTTC. Residues: CASSAGTSAKYNEQFF. Looking up the rest from reference TRBV5-6 and TRBJ2-1 gives the full variable domain: DAGVTQSPTHLIKTRGQQVTLRCSPKSGHDTVSWYQQALGQGPQFIFQYYEEEERQRGNFPDRFSGHQFPNYSSELNVNALLLGDSALYLCASSAGTSAKYNEQFFGPGTRLTVL.

The chain recombines TRBV9 with TRBJ2-6; weak D call: TRBD1 (5 bases). The germline CDR1 and CDR2 sequences are SGDLS and YYNGEE. V lost 1 base to trimming and J lost 4 bases, with 9 bases between them. The CDR3 covers 15 residues. The DNA of the CDR3 is TGTGCCAGCAGCGTATCAGGGTCAGGGGCCAACGTCCTGACTTTC. Protein product: CASSVSGSGANVLTF. The full variable domain, with the rest looked up from reference TRBV9 and TRBJ2-6, is DSGVTQTPKHLITATGQRVTLRCSPRSGDLSVYWYQQSLDQGLQFLIQYYNGEERAKGNILERFSAQQFPDLHSELNLSSLELGDSALYFCASSVSGSGANVLTFGAGSRLTVL.

The chain links TRBV9 to TRBJ1-2; 12 nucleotides agree with TRBD1. Germline CDR1 is SGDLS and CDR2 is YYNGEE. This CDR3 contains 14 residues. With V trimmed by 4 bases and J by 6 bases, 4 bases remained unmatched. The CDR3 DNA is TGTGCCAGCAGCCCGGGACAGGGGGCGGATGGCTACACCTTC. Translated: CASSPGQGADGYTF. Together with reference TRBV9 and TRBJ1-2, the CDR3 gives the full variable domain: DSGVTQTPKHLITATGQRVTLRCSPRSGDLSVYWYQQSLDQGLQFLIQYYNGEERAKGNILERFSAQQFPDLHSELNLSSLELGDSALYFCASSPGQGADGYTFGSGTRLTVV.

The gene calls are TRBV27 and TRBJ1-1, with D perhaps matching TRBD1 (6 bases). CDR3 size: 15 residues. With 7 bases removed from V and 0 bases from J, the gap between germline ends came to 15 bases. CDR1 and CDR2 from the germline V gene are MNHEY and SMNVEV (reference sequence). The CDR3 bases are TGTGCCAGCACCCGTAAGGGGGATATGAACACTGAAGCTTTCTTT. This gives the protein CASTRKGDMNTEAFF.

This clone was seen only once. This chain uses TRBV6-4 with TRBJ2-7; D not certain. The CDR3 has 9 amino acids. Between the trimmed V and J ends, which lost 5 bases and 9 bases, there was a span of 5 bases. Germline V CDR1 and CDR2: MRHNA, SNTAGT. CDR3 loop: CASSFGQYF. The CDR3 DNA sequence: TGTGCCAGCAGTTTCGGGCAGTACTTC.

The chain combines TRBV19 with TRBJ2-1, with 11 bases aligning to TRBD2. V shed 5 bases and J 7 bases; nucleotides not matched to a gene: 16. The CDR3 runs 18 residues. The germline V gene encodes CDR1 LNHDA and CDR2 SQIVND (reference sequence). The CDR3 here is CASSLRGRSLAGGNEQFF. CDR3 DNA sequence: TGTGCCAGTAGTCTCAGGGGGCGTAGTCTAGCGGGAGGTAATGAGCAGTTCTTC.

The chain employs TRBV28 and TRBJ2-1, with D maybe TRBD1 (5 bases). CDR1 is MDHEN, CDR2 SYDVKM, per germline. CDR3 length: 14 amino acids. V lost 7 bases and J lost 4, with 14 bases in between. The CDR3 DNA reads as TGTGCCAGCAATTTGGTAGGGGCTTACAATGAGCAGTTCTTC. Encoded protein: CASNLVGAYNEQFF.

CDR3 nucleotides: TGTGCCAGTAGTGACCGATGGGCGAACACTGAAGCTTTCTTT. This translates into CASSDRWANTEAFF. This chain uses TRBV19 with TRBJ1-1; D not certain. Trimming pared 5 bases from V and 1 base from J, leaving 11 bases between. The germline CDR1 and CDR2 sequences are LNHDA and SQIVND (reference sequence). There are 14 residues in the CDR3.

The chain uses TRBV13 and TRBJ2-1, with D unclear. The CDR3 extends over 12 amino acids. Germline V gives CDR1 PRHDT, CDR2 FYEKMQ (reference sequence). The V gene lost 6 bases and the J gene lost 6 bases, with 9 bases spanning the gap. The CDR3 loop is CASSRGSNEQFF. The CDR3, as DNA: TGTGCCAGCAGTCGAGGTTCCAATGAGCAGTTCTTC.

V is TRBV28 and J is TRBJ2-7, with 10 bases aligning to TRBD2. CDR1 and CDR2 (germline): MDHEN, SYDVKM. V lost 2 bases and J lost 6; bases outside the gene matches: 7. The CDR3 totals 15 residues. DNA of the CDR3: TGTGCCAGCAGTTTACATACTAGCGGGAAGCGCGAGCAGTACTTC. Translation: CASSLHTSGKREQYF.

This rearrangement joins TRBV28 to TRBJ2-3; perhaps TRBD2 as D (6 bases). This CDR3 is built from 15 residues. Germline-derived CDR1 and CDR2 are MDHEN and SYDVKM. Deletions cut 7 bases from V and 4 bases from J, with 18 bases between. DNA for the CDR3: TGTGCCAGCATCTCGACGGGAGCCCTCCCAGATACGCAGTATTTT. Its translation: CASISTGALPDTQYF.

The CDR3 DNA sequence: TGCGCCAGCAGCCCCACGGACAGAGACCAAGAGACCCAGTACTTC. Residues: CASSPTDRDQETQYF. The V and J genes are TRBV5-1 and TRBJ2-5; possible D gene TRBD1, 6 bases. V was shortened by 4 bases and J by 0 bases, with 13 bases between the two germline ends. Germline V gene data show CDR1 as SGHRS and CDR2 as YFSETQ. The CDR3 extends over 15 amino acids.

This clone has only a few counts. The CDR3, as DNA: TGTGCCAGCAGCTTAGGGACAAACTATGGCTACACCTTC. Amino acids: CASSLGTNYGYTF. The genes are TRBV11-2 and TRBJ1-2, with a weak D call TRBD1 (5 bases). Germline V gene data show CDR1 as SGHAT and CDR2 as FQNNGV. This CDR3 has 13 amino acids. The germline V and J ends were trimmed by 1 base and 2 bases, with 5 bases remaining between them.

This clone was seen just once. The rearrangement uses TRBV27 and TRBJ1-4; D may be TRBD1 (6 bases). The CDR3 covers 14 residues. The ends were cut back, 3 bases at V and 5 bases at J, with 10 bases in the middle. Germline-derived CDR1 and CDR2 are MNHEY and SMNVEV (reference sequence). CDR3 DNA sequence: TGTGCCAGCAGTTTGGGGGCGCAGAATGAAAAACTGTTTTTT. Translation gives CASSLGAQNEKLFF.

The rearrangement uses TRBV7-9 and TRBJ2-5, with D perhaps TRBD2 (5 bases). Trimming removed 6 bases at V and 4 bases at J, with 12 bases between. CDR1 is SEHNR, CDR2 FQNEAQ, per germline (reference sequence). The length of the CDR3 is 13 residues. Here the CDR3 reads CASRSGGGETQYF. The CDR3 nucleotides are TGTGCCAGCAGGTCGGGCGGAGGAGAGACCCAGTACTTC.

J is TRBJ2-7 and V is TRBV11-3; 7 nucleotides match TRBD1. In germline, CDR1 is SGHNT, CDR2 YENEEA. CDR3 length: 14 amino acids. Losses at the gene ends were 0 bases for V and 4 bases for J; bases not matched to a gene: 3. CDR3 nucleotide sequence: TGTGCCAGCAGCTTAGAAGGGACAGATTACGAGCAGTACTTC. It translates to CASSLEGTDYEQYF.

Here the CDR3 reads CASSSSGSGTDTQYF. CDR3 DNA sequence: TGTGCCAGCAGCTCTAGCGGGAGTGGCACAGATACGCAGTATTTT. The chain carries TRBV7-3 and TRBJ2-3; TRBD2 aligns across 10 bases. This CDR3 is 15 amino acids long. Germline V gene data show CDR1 as SGHTA and CDR2 as FQGTGA. V shed 4 bases and J 1 base; nucleotides not matched to a gene: 2.